The 24 T cell receptor beta chains listed next were all sequenced from one sample in a study of shared T cell receptors in the human thymus. Sequenced by immunoSEQ multiplex PCR; TCRdb stores in-frame clones only, minus some. The sample comprises hundreds of thousands of clones, 70% to 90% of which are singletons, and 0.008% to 0.011% rests with the top ten. The data were also submitted as part of a second study, on human thymus T cells.

Material: thymocytes. All receptors derive from a boy under two years old with a congenital heart defect.

For this clone: The junction departs from the called germline gene at one end, perhaps through a read error. V is TRBV7-8 and J is TRBJ2-1; D may be TRBD2 (6 bases). The germline gives CDR1 SGHVS, CDR2 FQNEAQ. The CDR3 contains 15 residues. The CDR3 nucleotides read TGTGCCAGCAGAAGAGGAGGGCCACTGTACAATGCGCAGTTCTTC. Its protein product is CASRRGGPLYNAQFF.

The chain combines TRBV10-2 with TRBJ2-7; D unclear. Trimming removed 6 bases at V and 3 bases at J, with 9 bases between. CDR3 length: 12 amino acids. Germline lookup yields CDR1 WSHSY and CDR2 SAAADI. The chain's CDR3 is CASRATYYEQYF. Here the CDR3 DNA reads TGCGCCAGCAGAGCGACCTACTACGAGCAGTACTTC.

Only one count was recorded for this clone. V usage is TRBV4-1 and J usage is TRBJ2-1, with 10 bases identical to TRBD1. Germline V CDR1 and CDR2: MGHRA, YSYEKL. This CDR3 spans 16 amino acids. J was trimmed by 4 bases and V by 5 bases; bases with no gene match: 8. The CDR3: CASSKASGQGYNEQFF. In nucleotides, the CDR3 is TGCGCCAGCAGCAAAGCCTCGGGACAGGGGTACAATGAGCAGTTCTTC.

The chain uses TRBV4-3 and TRBJ2-1; D may be TRBD2 (5 bases). Deletions cut 1 base from V and 7 bases from J, with 11 bases between. Germline V gene data show CDR1 as LGHNA and CDR2 as YSLEER. This CDR3 is 14 amino acids long. CDR3 amino acids: CASSQAQRRNEQFF. The CDR3 DNA reads TGCGCCAGCAGCCAAGCCCAGCGGAGGAATGAGCAGTTCTTC.

The chain joins TRBV6-6 to TRBJ1-1; TRBD1 agrees at 10 bases. CDR1 is MNHNY, CDR2 SVGAGI, per germline (reference sequence). This CDR3 has 15 amino acids. J was trimmed by 5 bases and V by 2 bases; bases with no gene match: 5. The CDR3 here is CASSYDRGRRTEAFF. The CDR3 nucleotides are TGTGCCAGCAGTTACGACAGGGGGCGGAGGACTGAAGCTTTCTTT.

The chain is built from TRBV7-9 and TRBJ2-1; 8 bases align to TRBD2. Per the germline V gene, CDR1 is SEHNR and CDR2 is FQNEAQ (reference sequence). This CDR3 is built from 15 residues. V lost 2 bases and J lost 10; bases outside the gene matches: 10. The CDR3 protein is CASSLSSPAGVEQFF. Written as DNA, the CDR3 is TGTGCCAGCAGCTTAAGTTCCCCAGCGGGAGTCGAGCAGTTCTTC.

This chain connects TRBV29-1 to TRBJ2-3, with a possible D match to TRBD2 (5 bases). Germline loops: CDR1 SQVTM, CDR2 ANQGSEA. Trimming shortened V by 3 bases and J by 0 bases, and 16 bases separated the two germline ends. The CDR3 runs 16 residues. In nucleotides, the CDR3 is TGCAGCGTTGAGAGACCTAGCCCCAGGAGCACAGATACGCAGTATTTT. Its translation: CSVERPSPRSTDTQYF.

The J gene is TRBJ2-1, the V gene TRBV5-4; D may be TRBD1 (7 bases). V shed 7 bases and J shed 0 bases, with 14 bases lying between them. The germline gives CDR1 SGHNT, CDR2 YYREEE (reference sequence). The CDR3 contains 15 residues. CDR3 coding DNA: TGTGCCAGCTGGAGGGGGGACAGCTCCTACAATGAGCAGTTCTTC. Amino acid sequence: CASWRGDSSYNEQFF.

This chain joins TRBV5-1 and TRBJ1-1, with 7 bases that match TRBD1. V gave up 5 bases and J gave up 9 bases; unmatched junction bases: 13. Germline CDR1 SGHRS, CDR2 YFSETQ. The CDR3 runs 14 residues. The chain's CDR3 is CASSSVDRDRKAFF. The CDR3 nucleotides are TGCGCCAGCAGTTCAGTCGACAGGGATAGGAAAGCTTTCTTT. The variable domain in full, completed from reference TRBV5-1 and TRBJ1-1, reads KAGVTQTPRYLIKTRGQQVTLSCSPISGHRSVSWYQQTPGQGLQFLFEYFSETQRNKGNFPGRFSGRQFSNSRSEMNVSTLELGDSALYLCASSSVDRDRKAFFGQGTRLTVV.

This clone has only one observation. This chain uses TRBV4-2 with TRBJ2-1; 13 bases agree with TRBD2. The J segment lost 9 bases and the V segment lost 4 bases, leaving 6 bases of the junction unmatched. CDR1 and CDR2 from the germline V gene are LGHNA and YNFKEQ. The CDR3 loop spans 15 amino acids. CDR3 in DNA: TGTGCCAGCAGCCCTGGACTAGCGGGAGAGGTTGAGCAGTTCTTC. Protein sequence: CASSPGLAGEVEQFF.

The chain has TRBV5-1 and TRBJ2-5; D possibly corresponds to TRBD1 (7 bases). Germline loops: CDR1 SGHRS, CDR2 YFSETQ. V lost 2 bases and J lost 0, with 26 bases in between. The CDR3 runs to 20 residues. CDR3: CASSFGGWAGTAMYQETQYF. The CDR3 region has the DNA TGCGCCAGCAGCTTCGGTGGTTGGGCGGGGACAGCTATGTACCAAGAGACCCAGTACTTC. Based on the CDR3 plus reference TRBV5-1 and TRBJ2-5, the full variable domain is KAGVTQTPRYLIKTRGQQVTLSCSPISGHRSVSWYQQTPGQGLQFLFEYFSETQRNKGNFPGRFSGRQFSNSRSEMNVSTLELGDSALYLCASSFGGWAGTAMYQETQYFGPGTRLLVL.

The chain combines TRBV5-1 with TRBJ2-1, with 7 bases lining up with TRBD2. CDR1 and CDR2 (germline): SGHRS, YFSETQ. J gave up 4 bases and V 0 bases, and 16 bases lay outside the gene matches. CDR3 size: 19 residues. This CDR3 is CASSLGSPGLTPLYNEQFF. The CDR3, as DNA: TGCGCCAGCAGCTTGGGTTCCCCGGGACTAACCCCCCTTTACAATGAGCAGTTCTTC.

This chain joins TRBV2 and TRBJ1-2; D gene ambiguous. Germline V CDR1 and CDR2: SNHLY, FYNNEI. The length of the CDR3 is 12 residues. V gave up 8 bases and J gave up 6 bases, with 13 bases separating them. This chain's CDR3 is CASAFGVDGYTF. The DNA for the CDR3 is TGTGCCAGCGCTTTCGGGGTGGATGGCTACACCTTC.

The chain recombines TRBV27 with TRBJ2-7; possibly TRBD2 for D (5 bases). Germline assignment: CDR1 MNHEY and CDR2 SMNVEV (reference sequence). This CDR3 comprises 12 residues. The V end lost 4 bases, the J end lost 7 bases, and 11 bases lay between the germline ends. The CDR3 sequence: CASSWRSGEQYF. CDR3 in DNA: TGTGCCAGCAGTTGGAGGAGTGGGGAGCAGTACTTC.

The gene calls are TRBV28 and TRBJ2-7; 8 bases map to TRBD2. Trimming took 6 bases from V and 6 from J; bases not matched to a gene: 13. The CDR3 has 15 amino acids. CDR1 is MDHEN, CDR2 SYDVKM, per germline. This CDR3 reads CASRALGLGDGEQYF. The CDR3 nucleotides are TGTGCCAGCAGAGCCTTGGGACTAGGGGATGGCGAGCAGTACTTC.

The gene calls are TRBV2 and TRBJ1-5, with TRBD1 matching over 8 bases. V trimming: 5 bases; J trimming: 2 bases; junction bases outside the gene matches: 8. The germline V gene has CDR1 SNHLY and CDR2 FYNNEI. This CDR3 has 16 amino acids. The CDR3 nucleotides are TGTGCCAGCAGTTGGACAGGGCCGGTGGGCAATCAGCCCCAGCATTTT. Amino acid sequence: CASSWTGPVGNQPQHF.

V gene TRBV11-2 combines with J gene TRBJ1-5, with 10 nucleotides matching TRBD1. The CDR3 covers 17 residues. In germline, CDR1 is SGHAT, CDR2 FQNNGV. V lost 5 bases, J lost 1 base, and 8 bases stayed unmatched. Written as DNA, the CDR3 is TGTGCCAGCAGCGGAGGGACAGGGGAGAGGAGCAATCAGCCCCAGCATTTT. Amino acids: CASSGGTGERSNQPQHF.

The gene calls are TRBV11-3 and TRBJ2-7; possibly TRBD1 for D (5 bases). This CDR3 has 14 residues. Trimming removed 6 bases at V and 9 bases at J, with 21 bases between. CDR1 SGHNT and CDR2 YENEEA come from the germline V gene. For the CDR3, the DNA is TGTGCCAGCAGTTCCCAGGGCTCCCCCTCGGGGCAGTACTTC. It codes for CASSSQGSPSGQYF.

The genes are TRBV4-3 and TRBJ2-3; a possible D gene is TRBD2 (6 bases). Trimming took off 3 bases at V and 11 bases at J, with 21 bases between the two ends. Germline V gene sequence: CDR1 LGHNA, CDR2 YSLEER. The CDR3 spans 15 residues. The CDR3 spells CASSHLPGTPKRQYF. The DNA for the CDR3 is TGCGCCAGCAGCCATCTCCCCGGGACTCCCAAAAGGCAGTATTTT.

This chain uses TRBV30 with TRBJ2-5, with D tentatively TRBD1 (5 bases). Near its end, the DNA agrees better with TRBJ2-7, so the J call may be wrong. The CDR3 sequence is 15 residues long. Looked up from germline, CDR1 is GTSNPN and CDR2 is SVGIG (reference sequence). CDR3 bases: TGTGCCTGGAGGCGTAGACAGCTCTCCTCCTACGAGCAGTACTTC. It specifies CAWRRRQLSSYEQYF.

The CDR3 DNA follows: TGCGCCAGCAGCCCGCCAAGGCCGGGGGGCGGTTACGAGCAGTACTTC. Its protein product is CASSPPRPGGGYEQYF. The chain is built from TRBV4-1 and TRBJ2-7; perhaps TRBD2 as D (7 bases). Between the trimmed V and J ends, which lost 4 bases and 4 bases, there was a span of 20 bases. The CDR3 sequence is 16 residues long. The germline gives CDR1 MGHRA, CDR2 YSYEKL.

The CDR3 sequence is CASSEFRLAGKYEQYF. In DNA, the CDR3 is TGCGCCAGCAGTGAGTTCCGACTAGCGGGAAAGTACGAGCAGTACTTC. V gene TRBV10-2 combines with J gene TRBJ2-7, with 11 positions matching TRBD2. This CDR3 is built from 16 residues. V gave up 1 base and J gave up 4 bases; unmatched junction bases: 6. CDR1 is WSHSY, CDR2 SAAADI, per germline.

This clone was seen a single time. This chain uses TRBV5-5 with TRBJ1-2; TRBD1 is a possible D gene (5 bases). The CDR3 consists of 17 residues. Per germline, CDR1 SGHKS and CDR2 YYEKEE (reference sequence). V was shortened by 0 bases and J by 2 bases, with 17 bases between the two germline ends. DNA for the CDR3: TGTGCCAGCAGCTTGGTTTCGGGGGGGGTAGGCAACTATGGCTACACCTTC. This codes for CASSLVSGGVGNYGYTF.

This clone was counted only a few times. The V gene is TRBV15, the J gene TRBJ1-5, with TRBD1 matching over 10 bases. This CDR3 is 14 amino acids long. The ends lost 6 bases at V and 4 bases at J; junction bases unmatched: 3. Per germline, CDR1 LNHNV and CDR2 YYDKDF (reference sequence). The CDR3 bases are TGTGCCACCAGGGGGACAGGGGAGAATCAGCCCCAGCATTTT. Its protein is CATRGTGENQPQHF.